The present TCR beta chain was sequenced within a study of cytomegalovirus exposure and HLA in healthy donors. Study results and caveats: The investigators catalogued under 200 TCR beta chains as cytomegalovirus-associated.

PCR primers comprised 60 Vbeta and 13 Jbeta primers. Repertoires were generated with immunoSEQ multiplex PCR, while TCRdb's copy carries only in-frame clones and drops some. The sample holds 150,000 to 200,000 clones, approximately 71% seen once. A remark on this clone: Antigen: not known.

This CDR3 contains 12 residues. The V and J ends lost 5 bases and 5 bases respectively, with 9 bases between them. The germline gives CDR1 SGHAT, CDR2 FQDESV (reference sequence). The gene calls are TRBV11-1 and TRBJ1-1, with D possibly TRBD1 on 6 matching bases. Material: PBMCs. This clonotype originated in a man aged 45-65 years in good health and CMV-seronegative. CDR3 region: CASSLQGTEAFF. CDR3 in DNA: TGTGCCAGCAGCCTGCAGGGGACTGAAGCTTTCTTT.